Listed here are 27 T cell receptor beta chains from one sample, sequenced in a study of siplizumab effects on memory and regulatory T cells. Assay used: immunoSEQ multiplex PCR; TCRdb lists only in-frame clones, some missing. The sample includes under 100,000 clones, roughly 94% of them seen just once. The sample comprised non-Treg CD4+ T cells sorted from blood. The receptors derive from a human donor in good health.

This chain uses TRBV30 with TRBJ2-1; D unclear. In germline, CDR1 is GTSNPN, CDR2 SVGIG (reference sequence). The CDR3 loop spans 14 amino acids. V lost 0 bases and J lost 3, with 9 bases in between. CDR3 DNA: TGTGCCTGGAGTGTACGTGCAGGCTACAATGAGCAGTTCTTC. The encoded protein is CAWSVRAGYNEQFF. Full variable domain (rest looked up from reference TRBV30 and TRBJ2-1): SQTIHQWPATLVQPVGSPLSLECTVEGTSNPNLYWYRQAAGRGLQLLFYSVGIGQISSEVPQNLSASRPQDRQFILSSKKLLLSDSGFYLCAWSVRAGYNEQFFGPGTRLTVL.

The rearrangement uses TRBV28 and TRBJ2-3, with 13 bases aligning to TRBD2. CDR3 size: 15 residues. Trimming at V came to 6 bases and at J to 6 bases, leaving 6 bases not matched to a gene. CDR1 MDHEN and CDR2 SYDVKM come from the germline V gene. CDR3 DNA sequence: TGTGCCAGCAGCCTAGGACTAGCGGGAGTTGATACGCAGTATTTT. This codes for CASSLGLAGVDTQYF.

V is TRBV28 and J is TRBJ1-1; D is possibly TRBD1 (5 bases). V dropped 5 bases and J dropped 1 base, with 11 bases sitting between them. The CDR3 covers 14 residues. Germline-derived CDR1 and CDR2 are MDHEN and SYDVKM. CDR3 protein: CASSGYRRNTEAFF. As DNA, the CDR3 is TGTGCCAGCAGTGGATACAGGCGGAACACTGAAGCTTTCTTT.

This chain connects TRBV5-3 to TRBJ2-7; D gene unclear. TRBV5-3 is given ORF status, its function remaining uncertain. Trimming pared 1 base from V and 5 bases from J, leaving 4 bases between. The CDR3 consists of 11 residues. The CDR3 coding sequence is TGTGCCAGAAGCTTGCGGGACGAGCAGTACTTC. Encoded protein: CARSLRDEQYF.

This clone was counted once. V is TRBV7-9 and J is TRBJ1-4; 10 bases fit TRBD1. Germline V gene lookup returns CDR1 SEHNR and CDR2 FQNEAQ (reference sequence). V was pared by 5 bases and J by 7 bases, with 10 bases of the junction left unmatched. The CDR3 length is 16 residues. This chain's CDR3 is CASSVYRDRGREKLFF. In DNA form, the CDR3 reads TGTGCCAGCAGCGTCTACCGGGACAGGGGTCGTGAAAAACTGTTTTTT.

The V and J genes are TRBV28 and TRBJ2-3; 13 bases line up with TRBD2. CDR3 length equals 15 residues. With V trimmed by 6 bases and J by 2 bases, 2 bases remained unmatched. The V gene's germline CDR1 is MDHEN and CDR2 SYDVKM. CDR3: CASRLAGGSTDTQYF. The CDR3 region has the DNA TGTGCCAGCAGACTAGCGGGAGGGTCCACAGATACGCAGTATTTT. Full variable domain (outside the CDR3, taken from reference TRBV28 and TRBJ2-3): DVKVTQSSRYLVKRTGEKVFLECVQDMDHENMFWYRQDPGLGLRLIYFSYDVKMKEKGDIPEGYSVSREKKERFSLILESASTNQTSMYLCASRLAGGSTDTQYFGPGTRLTVL.

The chain is built from TRBV5-4 and TRBJ2-3; 9 bases agree with TRBD1. The CDR3 has 15 amino acids. Germline CDR1 reads SGHNT; CDR2 reads YYREEE (reference sequence). V lost 4 bases and J lost 1; bases outside the gene matches: 4. In DNA form, the CDR3 reads TGTGCCAGCAGCCGGGGGGACAGGGGCACAGATACGCAGTATTTT. It is translated as CASSRGDRGTDTQYF.

The chain recombines TRBV15 with TRBJ2-7, with D maybe TRBD1 (8 bases). Deletions cut 8 bases from V and 3 bases from J, with 20 bases between. CDR3 length: 15 amino acids. Germline CDR1 reads LNHNV; CDR2 reads YYDKDF (reference sequence). This CDR3 reads CATGDRGAGSYEQYF. CDR3 nucleotides: TGTGCCACCGGAGACAGGGGAGCGGGAAGCTACGAGCAGTACTTC. The variable domain in full, with the rest retrieved from reference TRBV15 and TRBJ2-7, is DAMVIQNPRYQVTQFGKPVTLSCSQTLNHNVMYWYQQKSSQAPKLLFHYYDKDFNNEADTPDNFQSRRPNTSFCFLDIRSPGLGDTAMYLCATGDRGAGSYEQYFGPGTRLTVT.

A remark on this clone: Mismatch with germline at one junction end may stem from a read error. In DNA form, the CDR3 reads TGTGCCAGCAGGGAAGGGCTGGGGTCCTACAATGAGCAGTTCTTC. Protein product: CASREGLGSYNEQFF. The rearrangement joins TRBV6-1 to TRBJ2-1, with no clear D. The CDR3 has 15 residues. Germline-derived CDR1 and CDR2 are MNHNS and SASEGT.

The J gene is TRBJ1-6, the V gene TRBV27; 9 nucleotides line up with TRBD1. V lost 6 bases and J lost 16; bases outside the gene matches: 7. The CDR3 is made up of 12 amino acids. Germline V gene data show CDR1 as MNHEY and CDR2 as SMNVEV (reference sequence). The CDR3 sequence: CASSQQGADLHF. The DNA for the CDR3 is TGTGCCAGCAGCCAACAGGGGGCCGATCTCCACTTT.

CDR3 DNA sequence: TGTGCCTCAGACAGGGAAACTGGGGAGCTGTTTTTT. It yields the protein CASDRETGELFF. The rearrangement links TRBV28 to TRBJ2-2, with 7 bases identical to TRBD1. Germline V gene sequence: CDR1 MDHEN, CDR2 SYDVKM. V was clipped by 11 bases and J by 8 bases; unmatched bases: 8. The CDR3 has 12 amino acids.

CDR3 DNA: TGTGCCAGCAGCTTAGGGGGTCGGACAGGGTACGAAAAACTGTTTTTT. Protein: CASSLGGRTGYEKLFF. V is TRBV7-9 and J is TRBJ1-4, with 8 bases fitting TRBD1. J lost 8 bases, V lost 1 base, and 9 bases had no gene match. The CDR3 has 16 residues. The germline V gene has CDR1 SEHNR and CDR2 FQNEAQ (reference sequence).

This chain joins TRBV5-4 and TRBJ2-2; the match to TRBD2 covers 10 bases. The germline V gene has CDR1 SGHNT and CDR2 YYREEE (reference sequence). V was clipped by 4 bases and J by 4 bases; unmatched bases: 7. CDR3 length: 16 residues. The CDR3 bases are TGTGCCAGCAGCAGTAGCGGGAGGTCGGTCACCGGGGAGCTGTTTTTT. Translation: CASSSSGRSVTGELFF.

V is TRBV11-2 and J is TRBJ2-7, with D possibly matching TRBD2 (5 bases). CDR3 size: 14 residues. Trimming cost V 1 base and J 3 bases, with 10 bases left between them. Germline V gives CDR1 SGHAT, CDR2 FQNNGV. CDR3 bases: TGTGCCAGCAGCTTAGCCCACGGGAACTACGAGCAGTACTTC. Its protein product is CASSLAHGNYEQYF.

The V call is TRBV28, the J call TRBJ2-7, with 7 positions matching TRBD1. Trimming at V came to 5 bases and at J to 2 bases, leaving 6 bases not matched to a gene. The CDR3 totals 14 residues. Germline V gives CDR1 MDHEN, CDR2 SYDVKM. The CDR3 reads CASSLGQATYEQYF. The CDR3 coding sequence is TGTGCCAGCAGTCTAGGACAGGCCACCTACGAGCAGTACTTC.

J is TRBJ2-6 and V is TRBV27; 8 nucleotides align to TRBD1. CDR1 and CDR2 (germline): MNHEY, SMNVEV (reference sequence). The CDR3 covers 16 residues. Unmatched junction bases numbered 6, after V lost 6 bases and J lost 2 bases. The CDR3 sequence: CASSRQGNAGANVLTF. CDR3 nucleotides: TGTGCCAGCAGCAGACAGGGGAACGCTGGGGCCAACGTCCTGACTTTC. Filled out from reference TRBV27 and TRBJ2-6, the complete variable domain reads EAQVTQNPRYLITVTGKKLTVTCSQNMNHEYMSWYRQDPGLGLRQIYYSMNVEVTDKGDVPEGYKVSRKEKRNFPLILESPSPNQTSLYFCASSRQGNAGANVLTFGAGSRLTVL.

The chain employs TRBV19 and TRBJ2-5; 8 bases are a match to TRBD2. CDR1 LNHDA and CDR2 SQIVND come from the germline V gene (reference sequence). The CDR3 has 13 amino acids. V lost 6 bases, J lost 6 bases, and 6 bases stayed unmatched. This CDR3 is CASRLSGSQTQYF. In DNA form, the CDR3 reads TGTGCCAGTAGGTTGAGCGGGAGCCAGACCCAGTACTTC.

A single count supports this clone. The chain uses TRBV20-1 and TRBJ2-2; no reliable D call. The V end was cut by 5 bases, the J end by 7 bases, with 8 bases between. This CDR3 region has 11 residues. Per germline, CDR1 DFQATT and CDR2 SNEGSKA (reference sequence). CDR3 nucleotides: TGCAGTGCTTCTAGAATCGGGGAGCTGTTTTTT. Protein sequence: CSASRIGELFF.

This CDR3 is CASSQRLGYGTQYF. The CDR3 bases are TGTGCCAGCAGCCAACGACTGGGGTACGGTACGCAGTATTTT. This chain joins TRBV11-2 and TRBJ2-3, with D unresolved. CDR3 length: 14 amino acids. The V and J ends lost 5 bases and 8 bases respectively, with 17 bases between them. The germline V gene encodes CDR1 SGHAT and CDR2 FQNNGV.

The chain carries TRBV6-6 and TRBJ2-5; 13 bases agree with TRBD2. The J call may be wrong; the DNA end is better matched by TRBJ2-7. Germline V CDR1 and CDR2: MNHNY, SVGAGI (reference sequence). The CDR3 sequence is 15 residues long. CDR3 bases: TGTGCCAGCAGCCCGGGACTAGCGGGAAAATACGAGCAGTACTTC. Translated: CASSPGLAGKYEQYF.

The chain joins TRBV27 to TRBJ1-5; D is uncertain. V was clipped by 5 bases and J by 5 bases, with 10 bases between them. The CDR3 runs to 13 residues. Germline CDR1 and CDR2: MNHEY and SMNVEV (reference sequence). CDR3 nucleotide sequence: TGTGCCAGCAGTATACAGAAACATCAGCCCCAGCATTTT. Translated, it gives CASSIQKHQPQHF.

This chain links TRBV7-8 with TRBJ2-5; D is uncertain. V was shortened by 0 bases and J by 5 bases, with 10 bases between the two germline ends. The CDR3 sequence is 14 residues long. The germline V gene encodes CDR1 SGHVS and CDR2 FQNEAQ. For the CDR3, the DNA is TGTGCCAGCAGCTTAGCTCGTCTCCCGGAGACCCAGTACTTC. The encoded protein is CASSLARLPETQYF.

The CDR3 bases are TGTGCCAGCAGCCATCCCTCAAGGGGAACCGAACAAGAGACCCAGTACTTC. Protein product: CASSHPSRGTEQETQYF. The V and J genes are TRBV7-9 and TRBJ2-5; D is possibly TRBD1 (5 bases). In germline, CDR1 is SEHNR, CDR2 FQNEAQ (reference sequence). The CDR3 runs to 17 residues. Deletions cut 5 bases from V and 2 bases from J, with 21 bases between.

A single count supports this clone. This rearrangement joins TRBV18 to TRBJ2-3; TRBD1 agrees at 7 bases. Germline CDR1 and CDR2: KGHSH and LQKENI. The CDR3 consists of 15 residues. The trim removed 6 bases at V and 3 bases at J, leaving 9 bases unmatched. The CDR3 is CASSPTGTATDTQYF. DNA of the CDR3: TGTGCCAGCTCCCCAACCGGGACAGCAACAGATACGCAGTATTTT.

This chain uses TRBV6-1 with TRBJ1-1; the match to TRBD1 covers 7 bases. The V gene end was trimmed by 8 bases and the J gene end by 8 bases; junction bases not matched to a gene: 8. The CDR3 contains 12 residues. Germline V gene sequence: CDR1 MNHNS, CDR2 SASEGT. CDR3 in amino acids: CASLRDSREAFF. Here the CDR3 DNA reads TGTGCCAGCCTCCGGGACAGTAGAGAAGCTTTCTTT.

V and J are TRBV5-8 and TRBJ2-3; D is undetermined. Trimming took off 10 bases at V and 6 bases at J, with 9 bases between the two ends. The length of the CDR3 is 10 residues. Per germline, CDR1 SGHTS and CDR2 YDEGEE. CDR3 coding DNA: TGTGCCGCCTCTTGGGATACGCAGTATTTT. This gives the protein CAASWDTQYF.

The J gene is TRBJ1-1, the V gene TRBV5-1; 8 bases are a match to TRBD1. The CDR3 runs 16 residues. Germline assignment: CDR1 SGHRS and CDR2 YFSETQ. V shed 4 bases and J 0 bases; nucleotides not matched to a gene: 8. The chain's CDR3 is CASSPGQGGMNTEAFF. The CDR3 bases are TGCGCCAGCAGCCCAGGACAGGGCGGAATGAACACTGAAGCTTTCTTT.